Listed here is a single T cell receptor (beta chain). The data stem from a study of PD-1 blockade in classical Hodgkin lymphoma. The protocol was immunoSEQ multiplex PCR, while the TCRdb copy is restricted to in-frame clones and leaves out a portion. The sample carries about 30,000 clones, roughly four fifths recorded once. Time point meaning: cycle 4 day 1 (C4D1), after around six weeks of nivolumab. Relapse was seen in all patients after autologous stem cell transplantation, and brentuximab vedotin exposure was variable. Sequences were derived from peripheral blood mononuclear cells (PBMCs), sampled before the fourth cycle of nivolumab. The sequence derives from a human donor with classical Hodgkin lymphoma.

This CDR3 is CAWSLWGGGYTF. DNA of the CDR3: TGTGCCTGGAGCCTATGGGGGGGTGGCTACACCTTC. The rearrangement uses TRBV30 and TRBJ1-2, with a possible D match to TRBD1 (5 bases). CDR3 length: 12 amino acids. Trimming stripped 3 bases from V and 7 bases from J, with 12 bases between. Germline loops: CDR1 GTSNPN, CDR2 SVGIG (reference sequence).